This T cell receptor (beta chain) was found in a study of spatial heterogeneity in lung cancer. Overall study: A consistent excess of beta-chain over alpha-chain sequences was detected.

As to time point: sample taken at primary tumor resection. Whole RNA came from tumor, nontumor lung or frozen PBMC and was sequenced without being sorted. There were 72 donors, all of them untreated patients with early-stage non-small cell lung cancer. Germline assignment: CDR1 MNHEY and CDR2 SVGEGT. The CDR3 runs to 17 residues. After removal of 6 bases from V and 4 bases from J, the junction contained 16 bases not matched to a gene. The presence of a unique molecular identifier marked each TCR cDNA molecule. TCRdb fed the 5' RACE reads into MiXCR, producing one record per CDR3 protein. The table lists about 47,000 distinct CDR3 sequences, over 9.5% of them singletons. General study results and limits: The appearance of ubiquitous expanded tumor TCRs in blood was greater at resection than follow-up.

This clonotype was counted at least ten times. Its antigen is not identified. The V and J genes are TRBV6-2 or TRBV6-3 and TRBJ2-5; 8 nucleotides line up with TRBD2. The TCR sequence derives from a female donor with early-stage non-small cell lung cancer. The source material was PBMCs, sampled at surgery. CDR3 loop: CASSPGTAGGRRETQYF. Here the CDR3 DNA reads TGTGCCAGCAGCCCAGGGACGGCGGGGGGCCGTAGAGAGACCCAGTACTTC.